The 18 T cell receptor beta chains reported below all come from one sample, sequenced in a study of T cell responses to AZD1222 COVID-19 vaccine. Assay: immunoSEQ multiplex PCR; the TCRdb copy retains only in-frame clones and omits some. Of about 79,000 clones in the sample, 65% to 85% were seen once. Sequences were derived from peripheral blood, sampled on day 0 of AZD1222 vaccination. Receptor source: an adult in good health.

V usage is TRBV19 and J usage is TRBJ2-1; 11 nucleotides align to TRBD2. The CDR3 is 14 residues long. Germline V CDR1 and CDR2: LNHDA, SQIVND (reference sequence). After removal of 5 bases from V and 9 bases from J, the junction contained 6 bases not matched to a gene. The CDR3 here is CASSLTSGAGEQFF. DNA of the CDR3: TGTGCCAGTAGTCTGACTAGCGGGGCCGGTGAGCAGTTCTTC.

This clone was found a few times. This sequence joins TRBV19 and TRBJ1-3; no clear D gene. CDR3 length: 12 amino acids. Between the trimmed V and J ends, which lost 11 bases and 2 bases, there was a span of 10 bases. CDR1 and CDR2 (germline): LNHDA, SQIVND (reference sequence). The CDR3 DNA sequence: TGTGCCGTGGGCATCCCTGGAAACACCATATATTTT. Translating it yields CAVGIPGNTIYF.

The chain has TRBV2 and TRBJ1-2; a weak D match, TRBD1 (5 bases). The CDR3 has 10 residues. V lost 10 bases to trimming and J lost 9 bases, with 12 bases between them. From germline, CDR1 is SNHLY and CDR2 FYNNEI. Here the CDR3 reads CATTQGSYTF. The CDR3 DNA reads as TGTGCCACTACTCAGGGTAGCTACACCTTC. The full variable domain, with the rest looked up from reference TRBV2 and TRBJ1-2, is EPEVTQTPSHQVTQMGQEVILRCVPISNHLYFYWYRQILGQKVEFLVSFYNNEISEKSEIFDDQFSVERPDGSNFTLKIRSTKLEDSAMYFCATTQGSYTFGSGTRLTVV.

The chain links TRBV29-1 to TRBJ2-3; TRBD2 aligns across 9 bases. This CDR3 has 16 amino acids. Looked up from germline, CDR1 is SQVTM and CDR2 is ANQGSEA. V shed 7 bases and J 1 base; nucleotides not matched to a gene: 12. The CDR3 DNA follows: TGCAGCGGTGCAAAAATAGCGGGAGCCGGCACAGATACGCAGTATTTT. This gives the protein CSGAKIAGAGTDTQYF.

The chain has TRBV29-1 and TRBJ2-7, with TRBD1 identical over 8 bases. Trimming took 6 bases from V and 7 from J; bases not matched to a gene: 11. In germline, CDR1 is SQVTM, CDR2 ANQGSEA. This CDR3 comprises 13 residues. CDR3 residues: CSVVRDRREEQYF. CDR3 nucleotide sequence: TGCAGCGTCGTCCGGGACAGGAGGGAAGAGCAGTACTTC.

The table lists this clone with a count of one. CDR3 sequence: CATSKAGANTGELFF. The CDR3 DNA is TGTGCCACCAGTAAGGCGGGAGCGAACACCGGGGAGCTGTTTTTT. The rearrangement uses TRBV24-1 and TRBJ2-2; 7 bases are a match to TRBD2. The length of the CDR3 is 15 residues. Germline V gene lookup returns CDR1 KGHDR and CDR2 SFDVKD. V was pared by 6 bases and J by 0 bases, with 3 bases of the junction left unmatched.

CDR3 loop: CASRRSGGPTDTQYF. CDR3 nucleotide sequence: TGTGCCAGCAGACGTAGCGGGGGGCCAACAGATACGCAGTATTTT. J is TRBJ2-3 and V is TRBV3-1 (or the pseudogene TRBV3-2), with 10 bases matching TRBD2. The CDR3 runs to 15 residues. The junction had 6 bases not matched to a gene; V was cut back by 6 bases and J by 3 bases. CDR1 and CDR2 from the germline V gene are LGHDT and YNNKEL (reference sequence).

This chain links TRBV6-5 with TRBJ1-1, with 7 nucleotides matching TRBD1. V dropped 7 bases and J dropped 0; count of bases not matched to a gene: 2. Germline CDR1 MNHEY, CDR2 SVGAGI. The CDR3 runs to 13 residues. The CDR3 DNA follows: TGTGCCAGCATGACAGGGATGAACACTGAAGCTTTCTTT. Amino acids: CASMTGMNTEAFF.

This chain joins TRBV4-1 and TRBJ1-2, with 9 bases lining up with TRBD1. Per the germline V gene, CDR1 is MGHRA and CDR2 is YSYEKL. J gave up 5 bases and V 1 base, and 5 bases lay outside the gene matches. The CDR3 covers 15 residues. The CDR3: CASSQGQGDKYGYTF. The CDR3 nucleotides are TGCGCCAGCAGCCAAGGACAGGGGGATAAATATGGCTACACCTTC.

In this sample, this clone turned up a few times. V gene TRBV6-5 combines with J gene TRBJ2-6; D is tentatively TRBD1 or TRBD2 (6 bases each). Germline V gives CDR1 MNHEY, CDR2 SVGAGI. V was shortened by 8 bases and J by 9 bases, with 20 bases between the two germline ends. The CDR3 runs to 15 residues. The CDR3 protein is CASWPARDNLNVLTF. DNA for the CDR3: TGTGCCAGCTGGCCCGCGCGGGACAATCTCAACGTCCTGACTTTC.

The chain employs TRBV11-1 and TRBJ2-1; TRBD1 matches 9 bases. CDR1 SGHAT and CDR2 FQDESV come from the germline V gene (reference sequence). This CDR3 has 15 residues. V trimming: 1 base; J trimming: 15 bases; junction bases outside the gene matches: 13. The CDR3 DNA reads as TGTGCCAGCAGCTTAGACGTGGGACAGGGCCGCCATAGGTTCTTC. Translation: CASSLDVGQGRHRFF.

The rearrangement uses TRBV13 and TRBJ2-5; 10 positions match TRBD2. The germline gives CDR1 PRHDT, CDR2 FYEKMQ (reference sequence). The junction had 6 bases not matched to a gene; V was cut back by 1 base and J by 4 bases. CDR3 length equals 16 residues. The CDR3 region is CASSLDPSGRRETQYF. The DNA of the CDR3 is TGTGCCAGCAGCTTAGATCCTAGCGGGAGAAGAGAGACCCAGTACTTC.

This sequence joins TRBV6-5 and TRBJ1-6, with D uncertain. CDR1 and CDR2 from the germline V gene are MNHEY and SVGAGI. This CDR3 region has 12 residues. Trimming shortened V by 5 bases and J by 6 bases, and 5 bases separated the two germline ends. The CDR3 is CASSPLNSPLHF. CDR3 DNA: TGTGCCAGCAGTCCTCTTAATTCACCCCTCCACTTT.

The rearrangement links TRBV19 to TRBJ2-7; 9 nucleotides agree with TRBD2. CDR3 length equals 14 residues. Germline loops: CDR1 LNHDA, CDR2 SQIVND (reference sequence). After removal of 6 bases from V and 5 bases from J, the junction contained 8 bases not matched to a gene. The CDR3 is CASRSAGGTHEQYF. The CDR3, as DNA: TGTGCCAGTAGATCAGCGGGAGGAACCCACGAGCAGTACTTC.

The chain couples TRBV3-1 (or the pseudogene TRBV3-2) to TRBJ2-5; TRBD2 might be the D (5 bases). The CDR3 consists of 16 residues. Germline CDR1 LGHDT, CDR2 YNNKEL (reference sequence). Trimming removed 1 base from V and 7 bases from J, with 19 bases in between. This CDR3 reads CASSQVEAAGEGTQYF. In nucleotides, the CDR3 is TGTGCCAGCAGCCAAGTAGAGGCCGCGGGTGAGGGGACCCAGTACTTC.

This sequence joins TRBV7-9 and TRBJ2-5; D possibly corresponds to TRBD2 (6 bases). The germline V gene encodes CDR1 SEHNR and CDR2 FQNEAQ (reference sequence). The germline V and J ends were trimmed by 6 bases and 0 bases, with 14 bases remaining between them. The CDR3 loop spans 15 amino acids. CDR3 sequence (DNA): TGTGCCAGCAGTCCTAGGGGAGGAGACCAAGAGACCCAGTACTTC. This translates into CASSPRGGDQETQYF.

V is TRBV6-5 and J is TRBJ2-2; D gene uncertain. Per the germline V gene, CDR1 is MNHEY and CDR2 is SVGAGI. The CDR3 extends over 16 amino acids. Trimming took 0 bases from V and 1 from J, leaving 9 bases between them. The CDR3 spells CASSYSTNLNTGELFF. CDR3 in DNA: TGTGCCAGCAGTTACTCGACAAACCTGAACACCGGGGAGCTGTTTTTT.

This sequence joins TRBV30 and TRBJ1-5; D gene unclear. CDR3 length: 13 amino acids. V was trimmed by 1 base and J by 6 bases, leaving 10 bases between them. Looked up from germline, CDR1 is GTSNPN and CDR2 is SVGIG (reference sequence). DNA for the CDR3: TGTGCCTGGAGTGAAGGAGGGAGTCAGCCCCAGCATTTT. Residues: CAWSEGGSQPQHF.